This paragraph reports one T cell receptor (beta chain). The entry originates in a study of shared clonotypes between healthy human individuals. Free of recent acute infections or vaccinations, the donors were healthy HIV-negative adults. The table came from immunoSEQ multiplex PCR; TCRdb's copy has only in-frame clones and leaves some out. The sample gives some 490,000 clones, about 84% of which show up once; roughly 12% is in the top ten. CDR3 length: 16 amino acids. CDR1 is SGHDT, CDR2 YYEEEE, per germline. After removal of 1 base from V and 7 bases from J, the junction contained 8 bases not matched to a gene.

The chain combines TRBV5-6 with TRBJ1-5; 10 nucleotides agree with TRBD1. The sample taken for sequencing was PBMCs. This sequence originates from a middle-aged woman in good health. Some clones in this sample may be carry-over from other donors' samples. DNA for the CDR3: TGTGCCAGCAGCTTGCTTCGACAGGGGGCCTACCAGCCCCAGCATTTT. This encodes CASSLLRQGAYQPQHF.